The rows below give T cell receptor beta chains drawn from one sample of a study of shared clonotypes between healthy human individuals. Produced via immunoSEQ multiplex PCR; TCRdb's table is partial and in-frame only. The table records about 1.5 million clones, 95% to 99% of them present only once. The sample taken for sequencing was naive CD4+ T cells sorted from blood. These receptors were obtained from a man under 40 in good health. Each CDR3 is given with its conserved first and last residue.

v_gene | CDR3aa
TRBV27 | CATSGSSAIQETQYF
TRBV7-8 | CATSAYAAGNQPQHF
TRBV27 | CASSLGVVGLNEQFF
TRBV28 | CASRGTGDTYEQYF
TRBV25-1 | CASSVGGQPQHF
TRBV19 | CASSRRSSGTDEQYF
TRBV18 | CASSTWTSGSTDTQYF
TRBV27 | CASSRGRGAGEEQFF
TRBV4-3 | CASSHLGDGQPQHF
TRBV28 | CASTRNRRSGYTF
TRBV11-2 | CASSLWGGTTPGDTQYF
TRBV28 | CAATSWTGGLISNQPQHF
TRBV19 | CASSQPSGSLNEQFF
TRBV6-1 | CAGRDSGANVLTF
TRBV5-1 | CASSLQASGGNEQFF
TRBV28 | CASNSGTGNNEQFF
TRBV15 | CATSREGVDQPQHF
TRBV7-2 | CASSLGGGRSTEAFF
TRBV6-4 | CASSEATSGSGGEQFF
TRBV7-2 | CASSPPGLPSTDTQYF
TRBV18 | CASSPPSAKSYEQYF
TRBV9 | CASSRRDTTDTQYF
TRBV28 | CASLQGNQPQHF
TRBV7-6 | CASSFSGSINEQYF
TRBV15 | CATSSLSRGVPYEQYF
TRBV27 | CASSSGQGRVQETQYF
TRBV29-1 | CSVGEGNQPQHF
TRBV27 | CASSLVGARDTDTQYF
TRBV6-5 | CASSDPGQGKTEAFF
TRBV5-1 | CASSLGLASYEQYF
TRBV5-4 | CASSEFLVSGYTF
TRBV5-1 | CASSLTAGGQETQYF
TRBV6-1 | CASKRVQGEKAFF
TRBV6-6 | CASSGGLAGDEQYF
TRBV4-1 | CASSQLNTGELFF
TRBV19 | CASSIPGAGAYNEQFF
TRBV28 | CASSGTSGSYSGQYF
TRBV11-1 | CASSFSGAGELFF
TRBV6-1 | CASSAGQFNYGYTF
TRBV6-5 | CASSPGQGAREQYF
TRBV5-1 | CASSFAGQGDEAFF
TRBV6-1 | CASSVHSTDTQYF
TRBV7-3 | CASSPQGLGETQYF
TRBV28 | CASSFRGRYNEQFF
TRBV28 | CASSLTAGDTEAFF
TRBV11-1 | CASSLGTGRPYQETQYF
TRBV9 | CASSPTAGGGTGELFF
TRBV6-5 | CASTKFVGFSYEQYF
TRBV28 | CASSWDGHNQPQHF
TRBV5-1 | CASSKQQGPYEQYF
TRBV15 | CATSRDLGRGNQPQHF
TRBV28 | CASKGRGGPTYEQYF
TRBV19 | CASGVQGVGNEQYF